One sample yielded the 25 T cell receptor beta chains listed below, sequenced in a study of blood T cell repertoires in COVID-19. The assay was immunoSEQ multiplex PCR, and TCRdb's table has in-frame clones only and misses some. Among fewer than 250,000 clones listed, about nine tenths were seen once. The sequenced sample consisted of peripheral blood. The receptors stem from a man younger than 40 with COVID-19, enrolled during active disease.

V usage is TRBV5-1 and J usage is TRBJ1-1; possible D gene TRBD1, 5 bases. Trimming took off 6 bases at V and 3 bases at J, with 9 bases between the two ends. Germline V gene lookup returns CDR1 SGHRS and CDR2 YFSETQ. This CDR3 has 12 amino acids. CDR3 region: CASKGDYTEAFF. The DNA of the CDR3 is TGCGCCAGCAAAGGGGATTACACTGAAGCTTTCTTT.

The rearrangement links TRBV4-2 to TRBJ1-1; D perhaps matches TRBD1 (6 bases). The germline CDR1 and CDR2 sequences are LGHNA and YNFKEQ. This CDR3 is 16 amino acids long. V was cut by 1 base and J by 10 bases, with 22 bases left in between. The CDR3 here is CASSQAPRGGPRRAFF. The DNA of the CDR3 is TGTGCCAGCAGCCAAGCTCCACGGGGGGGCCCTCGACGAGCTTTCTTT.

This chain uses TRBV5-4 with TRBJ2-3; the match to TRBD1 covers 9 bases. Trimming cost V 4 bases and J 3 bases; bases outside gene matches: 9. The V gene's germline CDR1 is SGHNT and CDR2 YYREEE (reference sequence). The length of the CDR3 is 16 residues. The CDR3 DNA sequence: TGTGCCAGCAGCCAGGGACAGGGTAGGGCGACAGATACGCAGTATTTT. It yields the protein CASSQGQGRATDTQYF.

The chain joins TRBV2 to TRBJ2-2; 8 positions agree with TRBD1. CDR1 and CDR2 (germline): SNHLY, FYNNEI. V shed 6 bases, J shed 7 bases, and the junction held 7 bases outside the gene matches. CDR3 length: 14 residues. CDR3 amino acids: CASSWTGQGGELFF. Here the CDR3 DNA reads TGTGCCAGCAGCTGGACAGGGCAGGGCGGGGAGCTGTTTTTT.

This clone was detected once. CDR3 sequence (DNA): TGTGCCAGTAGGTACGCAACCGGGACAACCCAAAGGGGCCAGCCCCAGCATTTT. It yields the protein CASRYATGTTQRGQPQHF. The chain has TRBV19 and TRBJ1-5; perhaps TRBD1 as D (6 bases). The CDR3 spans 18 residues. Deletions cut 6 bases from V and 7 bases from J, with 28 bases between. The germline gives CDR1 LNHDA, CDR2 SQIVND (reference sequence).

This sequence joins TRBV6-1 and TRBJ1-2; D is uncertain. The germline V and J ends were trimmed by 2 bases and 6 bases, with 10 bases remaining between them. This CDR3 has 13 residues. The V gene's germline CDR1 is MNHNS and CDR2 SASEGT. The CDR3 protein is CASSETLRDGYTF. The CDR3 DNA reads TGTGCCAGCAGTGAAACCCTCCGAGATGGCTACACCTTC.

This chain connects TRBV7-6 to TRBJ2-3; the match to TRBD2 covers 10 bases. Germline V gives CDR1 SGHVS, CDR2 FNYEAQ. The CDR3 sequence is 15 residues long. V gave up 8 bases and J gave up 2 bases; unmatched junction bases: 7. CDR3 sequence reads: CASVASGGFTDTQYF. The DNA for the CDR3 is TGTGCCAGCGTGGCTAGCGGGGGTTTCACAGATACGCAGTATTTT.

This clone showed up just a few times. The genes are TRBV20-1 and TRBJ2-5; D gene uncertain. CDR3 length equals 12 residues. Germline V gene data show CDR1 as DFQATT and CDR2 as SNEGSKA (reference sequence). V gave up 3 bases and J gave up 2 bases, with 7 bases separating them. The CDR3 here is CSASPSQETQYF. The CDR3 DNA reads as TGCAGTGCTAGTCCCAGTCAAGAGACCCAGTACTTC.

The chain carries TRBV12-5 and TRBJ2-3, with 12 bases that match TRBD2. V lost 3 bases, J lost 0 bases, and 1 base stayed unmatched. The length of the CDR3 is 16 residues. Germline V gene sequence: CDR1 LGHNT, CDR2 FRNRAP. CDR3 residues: CASGFGLAGSTDTQYF. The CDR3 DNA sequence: TGTGCTAGTGGTTTCGGACTAGCGGGGAGCACAGATACGCAGTATTTT.

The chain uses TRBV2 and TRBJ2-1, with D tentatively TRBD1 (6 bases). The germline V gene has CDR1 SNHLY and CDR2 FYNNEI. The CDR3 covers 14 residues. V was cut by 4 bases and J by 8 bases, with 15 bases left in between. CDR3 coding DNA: TGTGCCAGCAGTGGACAGGTTAGGGGCGATGAGCAGTTCTTC. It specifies CASSGQVRGDEQFF.

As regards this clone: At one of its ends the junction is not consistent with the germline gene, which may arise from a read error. The CDR3 nucleotides are TGTGCCAGTAGTCCCGGGACATCACATGGCTACATCTTC. The encoded protein is CASSPGTSHGYIF. The chain uses TRBV19 and TRBJ1-2; the D gene is possibly TRBD1 (6 bases). The CDR3 length is 13 residues. The germline V gene has CDR1 LNHDA and CDR2 SQIVND (reference sequence).

CDR3 loop: CASSPSPSGDEKLFF. DNA of the CDR3: TGCGCCAGCAGCCCCAGCCCCTCCGGGGATGAAAAACTGTTTTTT. This chain links TRBV5-1 with TRBJ1-4; no firm D call. V was trimmed by 4 bases and J by 6 bases, leaving 16 bases between them. CDR3 length: 15 residues. Germline lookup yields CDR1 SGHRS and CDR2 YFSETQ. Based on the CDR3 plus reference TRBV5-1 and TRBJ1-4, the full variable domain is KAGVTQTPRYLIKTRGQQVTLSCSPISGHRSVSWYQQTPGQGLQFLFEYFSETQRNKGNFPGRFSGRQFSNSRSEMNVSTLELGDSALYLCASSPSPSGDEKLFFGSGTQLSVL.

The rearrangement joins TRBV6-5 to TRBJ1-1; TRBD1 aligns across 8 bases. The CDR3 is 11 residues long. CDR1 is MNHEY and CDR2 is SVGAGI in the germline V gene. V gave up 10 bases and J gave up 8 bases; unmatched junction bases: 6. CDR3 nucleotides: TGTGCCACCACGCGGGACAGGGAAGCTTTCTTT. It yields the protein CATTRDREAFF.

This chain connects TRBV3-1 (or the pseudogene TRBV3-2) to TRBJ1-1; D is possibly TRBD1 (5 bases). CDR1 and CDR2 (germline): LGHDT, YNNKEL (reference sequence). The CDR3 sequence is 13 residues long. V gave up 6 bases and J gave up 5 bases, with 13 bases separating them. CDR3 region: CASRGVWATEAFF. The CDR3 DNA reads TGTGCCAGCAGAGGGGTATGGGCAACTGAAGCTTTCTTT.

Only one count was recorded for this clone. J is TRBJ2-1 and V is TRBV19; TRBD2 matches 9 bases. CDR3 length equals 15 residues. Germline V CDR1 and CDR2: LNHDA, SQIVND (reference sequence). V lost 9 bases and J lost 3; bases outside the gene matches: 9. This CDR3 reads CASTGTSRVYNEQFF. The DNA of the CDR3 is TGTGCCAGCACTGGGACTAGCAGGGTCTACAATGAGCAGTTCTTC.

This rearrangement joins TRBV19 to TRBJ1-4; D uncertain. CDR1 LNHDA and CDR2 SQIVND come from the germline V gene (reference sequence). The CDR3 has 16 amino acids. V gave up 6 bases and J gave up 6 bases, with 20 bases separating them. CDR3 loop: CASSQPGRARYEKLFF. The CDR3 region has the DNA TGTGCCAGTAGCCAACCGGGGAGGGCGAGATATGAAAAACTGTTTTTT.

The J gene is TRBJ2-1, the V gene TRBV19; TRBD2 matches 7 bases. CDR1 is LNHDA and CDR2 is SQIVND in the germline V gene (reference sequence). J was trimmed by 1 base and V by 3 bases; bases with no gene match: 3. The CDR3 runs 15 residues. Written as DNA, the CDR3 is TGTGCCAGTAGTATTCAGCGGGGTTCCTACAATGAGCAGTTCTTC. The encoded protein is CASSIQRGSYNEQFF.

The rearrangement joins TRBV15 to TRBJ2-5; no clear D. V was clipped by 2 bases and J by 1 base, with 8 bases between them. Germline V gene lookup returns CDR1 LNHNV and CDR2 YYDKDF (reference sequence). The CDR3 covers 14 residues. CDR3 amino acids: CATSRSTAQETQYF. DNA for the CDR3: TGTGCCACCAGCAGATCAACAGCCCAAGAGACCCAGTACTTC.

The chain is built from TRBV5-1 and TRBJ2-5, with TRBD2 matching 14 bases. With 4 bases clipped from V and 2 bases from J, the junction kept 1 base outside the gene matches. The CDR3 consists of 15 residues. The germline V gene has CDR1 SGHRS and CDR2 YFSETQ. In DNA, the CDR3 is TGCGCCAGCAGCCGGACTAGCGGGGGGCAAGAGACCCAGTACTTC. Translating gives CASSRTSGGQETQYF.

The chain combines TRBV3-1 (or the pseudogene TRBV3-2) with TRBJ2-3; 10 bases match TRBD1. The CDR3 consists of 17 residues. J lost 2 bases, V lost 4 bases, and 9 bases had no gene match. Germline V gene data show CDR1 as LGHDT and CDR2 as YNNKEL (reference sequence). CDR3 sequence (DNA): TGTGCCAGCAGCCCGAGCTTCGGGACAGGGGACACAGATACGCAGTATTTT. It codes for CASSPSFGTGDTDTQYF.

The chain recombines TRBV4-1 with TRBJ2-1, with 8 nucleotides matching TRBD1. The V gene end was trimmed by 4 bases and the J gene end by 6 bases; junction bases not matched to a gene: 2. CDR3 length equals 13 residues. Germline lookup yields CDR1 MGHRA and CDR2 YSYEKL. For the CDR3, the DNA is TGCGCCAGCAGCCTTACAGGGGGCAATGAGCAGTTCTTC. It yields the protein CASSLTGGNEQFF.

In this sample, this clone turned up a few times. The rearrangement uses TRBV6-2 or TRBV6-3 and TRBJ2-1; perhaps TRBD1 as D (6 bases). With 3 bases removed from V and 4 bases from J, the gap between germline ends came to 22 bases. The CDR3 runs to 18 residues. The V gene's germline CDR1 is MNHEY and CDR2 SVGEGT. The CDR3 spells CASSYSPDRDTIYNEQFF. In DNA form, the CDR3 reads TGTGCCAGCAGTTATTCTCCGGACCGGGACACTATTTACAATGAGCAGTTCTTC.

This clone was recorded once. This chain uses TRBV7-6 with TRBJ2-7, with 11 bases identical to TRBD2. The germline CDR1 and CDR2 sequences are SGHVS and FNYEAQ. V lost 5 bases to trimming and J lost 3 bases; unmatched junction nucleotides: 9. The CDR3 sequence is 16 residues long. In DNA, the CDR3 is TGTGCCAGCAGCCAACCAGATAGCGGGGGGGACTACGAGCAGTACTTC. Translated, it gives CASSQPDSGGDYEQYF.

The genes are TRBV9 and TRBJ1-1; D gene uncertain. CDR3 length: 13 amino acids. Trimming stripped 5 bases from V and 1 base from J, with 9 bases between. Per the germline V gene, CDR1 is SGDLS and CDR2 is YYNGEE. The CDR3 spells CASSRTANTEAFF. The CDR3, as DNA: TGTGCCAGCAGTCGTACTGCGAACACTGAAGCTTTCTTT. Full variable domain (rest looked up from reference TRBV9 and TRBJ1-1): DSGVTQTPKHLITATGQRVTLRCSPRSGDLSVYWYQQSLDQGLQFLIQYYNGEERAKGNILERFSAQQFPDLHSELNLSSLELGDSALYFCASSRTANTEAFFGQGTRLTVV.

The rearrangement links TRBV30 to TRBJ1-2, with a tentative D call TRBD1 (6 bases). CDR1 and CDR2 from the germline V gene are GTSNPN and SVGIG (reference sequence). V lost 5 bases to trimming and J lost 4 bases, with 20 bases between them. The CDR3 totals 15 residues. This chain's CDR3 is CAWRDTGLRTYGYTF. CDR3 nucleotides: TGTGCCTGGCGGGATACAGGGCTTCGGACCTATGGCTACACCTTC.